One and the same sample provided the 7 T cell receptor beta chains below, sequenced in a study of tumor-infiltrating lymphocytes in primary liver carcinoma. Taking 20-30 mg of unsorted bulk tissue, the authors co-extracted RNA and DNA. Reverse transcription of approximately 0.55 ug total RNA with a constant-region primer produced TCR beta cDNA. Three nested multiplex PCR rounds, a slightly modified ARM-PCR method, built the TCR beta libraries. Researchers ran the first two PCR rounds for ten to eleven cycles each with TRBV1-TRBV30 forward primers and a C-beta reverse primer. TCRdb reprocessed the multiplex PCR reads via MiXCR and lists one record per CDR3 protein. This table holds 100,000 or so distinct CDR3 sequences, around 83% found once. Sequences were obtained from liver tumor tissue from sampling region 3. The subset: tumor region T3, left-lateral pole. These receptors were collected from a man aged 40-49 years with primary liver carcinoma and hepatitis B virus infection.

The V and J genes are TRBV11-1 and TRBJ1-2; possibly TRBD1 for D (6 bases). CDR3 length: 15 residues. CDR1 SGHAT and CDR2 FQDESV come from the germline V gene (reference sequence). V was pared by 6 bases and J by 4 bases, with 18 bases between. The CDR3 DNA is TGTGCCAGCAGTCCGGGACATGGTCGGAGCTATGGCTACACCTTC. Encoded protein: CASSPGHGRSYGYTF.

A few counts support this clonotype. V is TRBV10-2 and J is TRBJ1-2; 9 positions agree with TRBD1. Germline V gives CDR1 WSHSY, CDR2 SAAADI. The junction had 4 bases not matched to a gene; V was cut back by 5 bases and J by 3 bases. CDR3 length equals 14 residues. This chain's CDR3 is CASSKQGADYGYTF. CDR3 nucleotides: TGCGCCAGCAGTAAACAGGGGGCAGACTATGGCTACACCTTC.

This rearrangement joins TRBV11-2 to TRBJ2-7; D gene ambiguous. This CDR3 is built from 13 residues. With 3 bases removed from V and 10 bases from J, the gap between germline ends came to 16 bases. The germline V gene has CDR1 SGHAT and CDR2 FQNNGV. The CDR3 bases are TGTGCCAGCAGCTTGAGCCCTGGCACTGAACAGTACTTC. It yields the protein CASSLSPGTEQYF.

Comments on this clonotype: Without the conserved terminal phenylalanine or tryptophan, this CDR3 likely stems from a read error. No DNA is shown, since the ends of the CDR3 on it are uncertain; the CDR3 is the one TCRdb lists. This rearrangement joins TRBV5-6 to TRBJ2-5; the table calls TRBD2, which could not be checked here. The CDR3 adds up to 14 amino acids, both ends counted. Germline CDR1 is SGHDT and CDR2 is YYEEEE. The CDR3 loop reads CASSLEASQGTHHI.

In the case of this clonotype: One end of the junction varies from germline; a read error may be responsible. The chain is built from TRBV10-1 and TRBJ2-5; D gene ambiguous. The CDR3 contains 12 residues. The V gene's germline CDR1 is WNHNN and CDR2 SYGVQD (reference sequence). The DNA of the CDR3 is TGCGCCAGCGGGGATGAAAAAGAGACCCACAACTTC. Residues: CASGDEKETHNF.

For this clonotype: The conserved closing phenylalanine or tryptophan is absent in this CDR3, likely reflecting a read error. The V call is TRBV4-1, the J call TRBJ2-2; either TRBD1 or TRBD2 may fit D (6 bases each). The CDR3 contains 17 residues. Germline V lookup: CDR1 MGHRA, CDR2 YSYEKL. In DNA form, the CDR3 reads TGCGCCAGCAGCCTCGATCCAAGGGGGGCAAACACCGTGGAGCTGTTTTCT. It is translated as CASSLDPRGANTVELFS.

This clonotype was detected once. Germline is not matched at one junction end, which may reflect a read error. The CDR3 sequence: CAIGRGVNGYTF. CDR3 coding DNA: TGTGCCATCGGGCGGGGGGTCAATGGTTACACCTTC. The V gene is TRBV12-3 or TRBV12-4, the J gene TRBJ1-2, with a possible D match to TRBD1 (5 bases). The CDR3 loop spans 12 amino acids.